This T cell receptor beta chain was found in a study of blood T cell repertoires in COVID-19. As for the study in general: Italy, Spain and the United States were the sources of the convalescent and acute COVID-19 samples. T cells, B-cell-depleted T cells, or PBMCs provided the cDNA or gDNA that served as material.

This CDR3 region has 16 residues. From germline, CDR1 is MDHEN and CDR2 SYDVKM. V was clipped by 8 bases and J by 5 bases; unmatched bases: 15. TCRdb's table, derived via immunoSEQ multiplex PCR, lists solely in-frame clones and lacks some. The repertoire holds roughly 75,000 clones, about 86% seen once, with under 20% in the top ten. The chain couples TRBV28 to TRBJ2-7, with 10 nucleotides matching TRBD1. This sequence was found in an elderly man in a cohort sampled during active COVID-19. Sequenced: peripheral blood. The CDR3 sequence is CASPPPGQGMWDEQYV. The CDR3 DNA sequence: TGTGCCAGCCCCCCTCCGGGACAGGGGATGTGGGACGAGCAGTACGTC.